This T cell receptor (beta chain) emerged from a study of siplizumab effects on memory and regulatory T cells. Findings of the study overall: A minor share of alloreactive clones matched unstimulated subsets. Roughly 80-95% of proliferating CD4+ or CD8+ clones lacked a naive or memory phenotype that could be assigned. It seemed that naive T cells were more diverse than memory cells and were major contributors to the alloresponse. Siplizumab produced a significant drop in alloreactive sequences attributable to unstimulated CD4+ memory cells.

This CDR3 is built from 14 residues. Germline V CDR1 and CDR2: SNHLY, FYNNEI. V gave up 7 bases and J gave up 2 bases; unmatched junction bases: 7. TCRdb's table, derived via immunoSEQ multiplex PCR, lists solely in-frame clones and lacks some. The sample consists of under 150,000 clones, approximately 94% of them appearing once. As to this clone: What it binds is not known.

The specimen was non-Treg CD4+ T cells sorted from blood. This clonotype was sampled from a human donor in good health. The chain has TRBV2 and TRBJ1-1; 7 bases are a match to TRBD1. CDR3 in DNA: TGTGCCAGCACCTTACAGGGGCCAAACACTGAAGCTTTCTTT. Translation gives CASTLQGPNTEAFF.